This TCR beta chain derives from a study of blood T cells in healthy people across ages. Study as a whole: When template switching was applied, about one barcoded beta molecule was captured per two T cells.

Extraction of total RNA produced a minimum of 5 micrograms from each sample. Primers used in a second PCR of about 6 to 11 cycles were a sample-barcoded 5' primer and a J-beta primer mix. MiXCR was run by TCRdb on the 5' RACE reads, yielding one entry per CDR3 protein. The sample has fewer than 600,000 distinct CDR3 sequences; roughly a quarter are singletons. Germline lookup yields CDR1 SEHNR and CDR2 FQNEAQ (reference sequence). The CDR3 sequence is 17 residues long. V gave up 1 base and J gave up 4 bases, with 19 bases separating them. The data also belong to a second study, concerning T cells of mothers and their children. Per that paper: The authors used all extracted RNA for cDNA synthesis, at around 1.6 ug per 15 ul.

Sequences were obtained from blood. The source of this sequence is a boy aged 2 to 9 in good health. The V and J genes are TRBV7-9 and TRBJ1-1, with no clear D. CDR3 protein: CASSLVVVGGLSTEAFF. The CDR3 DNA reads TGTGCCAGCAGCTTAGTAGTGGTCGGAGGGTTAAGCACTGAAGCTTTCTTT.